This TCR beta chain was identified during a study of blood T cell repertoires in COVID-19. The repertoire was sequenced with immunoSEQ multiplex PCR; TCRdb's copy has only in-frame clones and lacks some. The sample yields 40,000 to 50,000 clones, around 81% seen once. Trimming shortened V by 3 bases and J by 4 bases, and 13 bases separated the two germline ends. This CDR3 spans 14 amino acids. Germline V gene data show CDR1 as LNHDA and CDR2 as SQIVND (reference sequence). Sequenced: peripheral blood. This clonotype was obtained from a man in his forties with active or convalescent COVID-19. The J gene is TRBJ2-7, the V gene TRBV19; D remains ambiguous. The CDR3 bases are TGTGCCAGTAGTATTCCCGACCGACTTTACGAGCAGTACTTC. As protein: CASSIPDRLYEQYF.